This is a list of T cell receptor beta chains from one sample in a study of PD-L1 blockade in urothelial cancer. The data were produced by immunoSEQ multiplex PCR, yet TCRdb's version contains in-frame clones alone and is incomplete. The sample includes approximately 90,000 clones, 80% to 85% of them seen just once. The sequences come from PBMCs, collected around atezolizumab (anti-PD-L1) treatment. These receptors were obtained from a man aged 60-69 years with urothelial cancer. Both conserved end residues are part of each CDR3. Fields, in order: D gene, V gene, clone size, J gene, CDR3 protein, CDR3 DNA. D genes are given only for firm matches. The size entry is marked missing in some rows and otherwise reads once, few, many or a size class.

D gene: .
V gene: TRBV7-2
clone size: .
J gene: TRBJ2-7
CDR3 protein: CASSLGGHPGRPYEQYF
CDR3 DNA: TGTGCCAGCAGCTTAGGGGGACATCCGGGTCGACCCTACGAGCAGTACTTC

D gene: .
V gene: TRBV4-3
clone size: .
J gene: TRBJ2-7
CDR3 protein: CASSQERQPSYEQYF
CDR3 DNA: TGCGCCAGCAGCCAAGAGAGGCAGCCCTCCTACGAGCAGTACTTC

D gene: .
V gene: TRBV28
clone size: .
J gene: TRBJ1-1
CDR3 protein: CASSELRTEAFF
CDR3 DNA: TGTGCCAGCAGCGAGTTGAGGACTGAAGCTTTCTTT

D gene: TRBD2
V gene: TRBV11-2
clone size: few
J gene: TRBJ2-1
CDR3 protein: CASSLTSGGAVKQFF
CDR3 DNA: TGTGCCAGCAGCCTCACTAGCGGGGGGGCCGTAAAGCAGTTCTTC

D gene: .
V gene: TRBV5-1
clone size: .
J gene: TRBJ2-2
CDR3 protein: CASSLNSRTGELFF
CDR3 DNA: TGCGCCAGCAGCCTGAATTCACGGACCGGGGAGCTGTTTTTT

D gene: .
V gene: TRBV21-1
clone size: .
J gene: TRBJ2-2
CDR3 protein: CASSTGTGNTGELFF
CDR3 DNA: TGTGCCAGCAGCACCGGGACAGGAAACACCGGGGAGCTGTTTTTT

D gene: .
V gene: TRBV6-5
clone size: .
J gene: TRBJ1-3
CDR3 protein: CASSYSSRSAGNTIYF
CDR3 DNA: TGTGCCAGCAGTTACTCGAGCCGGTCTGCTGGAAACACCATATATTTT

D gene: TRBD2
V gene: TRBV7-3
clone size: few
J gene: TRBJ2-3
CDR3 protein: CASSFPAGGRSTDTQYF
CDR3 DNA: TGTGCCAGCAGCTTCCCGGCGGGGGGGCGGAGCACAGATACGCAGTATTTT

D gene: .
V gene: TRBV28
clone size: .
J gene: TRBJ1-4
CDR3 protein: CASSPYRADEKLFF
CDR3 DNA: TGTGCCAGCAGTCCGTACAGGGCTGATGAAAAACTGTTTTTT

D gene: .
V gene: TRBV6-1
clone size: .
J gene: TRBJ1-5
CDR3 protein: CASSVLQDSNQPQHF
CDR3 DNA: TGTGCCAGCAGTGTTCTTCAGGATAGCAATCAGCCCCAGCATTTT

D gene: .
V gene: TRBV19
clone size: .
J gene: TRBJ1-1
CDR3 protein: CASSPRRGRDTEAFF
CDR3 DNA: TGTGCCAGTAGTCCCCGGCGCGGGCGGGACACTGAAGCTTTCTTT

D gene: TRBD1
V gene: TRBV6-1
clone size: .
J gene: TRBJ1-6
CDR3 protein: CASSGQGAIGPLHF
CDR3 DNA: TGTGCCAGCAGTGGACAGGGGGCGATCGGACCCCTCCACTTT

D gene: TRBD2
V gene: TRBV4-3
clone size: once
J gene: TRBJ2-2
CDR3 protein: CASSQEWLAGGGSYPGELFF
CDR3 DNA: TGCGCCAGCAGCCAAGAATGGCTAGCGGGAGGGGGGTCTTATCCCGGGGAGCTGTTTTTT

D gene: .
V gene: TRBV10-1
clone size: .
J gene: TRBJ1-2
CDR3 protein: CASSDSSAVDYYGYTF
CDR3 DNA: TGCGCCAGCAGTGATAGCTCAGCGGTGGACTACTATGGCTACACCTTC

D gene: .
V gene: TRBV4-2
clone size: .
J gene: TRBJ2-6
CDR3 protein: CASSQAKGSSGANVLTF
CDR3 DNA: TGTGCCAGCAGCCAAGCGAAAGGGAGCTCTGGGGCCAACGTCCTGACTTTC

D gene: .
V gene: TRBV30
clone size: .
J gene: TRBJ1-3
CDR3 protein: CAWESPKGNTIYF
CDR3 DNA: TGTGCCTGGGAGTCCCCGAAGGGAAACACCATATATTTT

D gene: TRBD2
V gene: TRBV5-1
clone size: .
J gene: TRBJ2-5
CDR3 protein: CASSLGTSGQETQYF
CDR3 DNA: TGCGCCAGCAGCTTGGGGACTAGCGGGCAAGAGACCCAGTACTTC

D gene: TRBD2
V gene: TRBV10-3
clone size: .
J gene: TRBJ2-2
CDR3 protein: CAISVLAGVLGTGELFF
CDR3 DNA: TGTGCCATCAGTGTTCTAGCGGGAGTTTTAGGTACCGGGGAGCTGTTTTTT

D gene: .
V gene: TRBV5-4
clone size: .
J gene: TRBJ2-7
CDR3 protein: CASSLLFGQGSGEQYF
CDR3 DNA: TGTGCCAGCAGCTTGCTCTTTGGGCAGGGATCGGGCGAGCAGTACTTC

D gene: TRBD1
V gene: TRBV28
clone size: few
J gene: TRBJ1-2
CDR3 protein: CASSPGGRGGGYTF
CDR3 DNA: TGTGCCAGCAGTCCAGGGGGGCGAGGGGGTGGCTACACCTTC

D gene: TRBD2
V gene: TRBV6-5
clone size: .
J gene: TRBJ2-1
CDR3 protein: CASSSPGLANEQFF
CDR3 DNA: TGTGCCAGCAGTTCTCCGGGACTAGCGAATGAGCAGTTCTTC

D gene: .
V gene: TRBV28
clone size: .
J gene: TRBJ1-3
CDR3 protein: CASSYGSSGNAIYF
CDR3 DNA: TGTGCCAGCAGTTACGGGTCCTCTGGAAACGCCATATATTTT

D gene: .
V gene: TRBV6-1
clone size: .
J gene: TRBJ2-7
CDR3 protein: CASSERRGGAGAYEQYF
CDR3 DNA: TGTGCCAGCAGTGAAAGACGTGGGGGGGCAGGGGCCTACGAGCAGTACTTC

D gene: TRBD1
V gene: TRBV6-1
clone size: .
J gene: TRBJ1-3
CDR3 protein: CASSEGQGGNTIYF
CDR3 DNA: TGTGCCAGCAGTGAAGGACAGGGGGGGAACACCATATATTTT

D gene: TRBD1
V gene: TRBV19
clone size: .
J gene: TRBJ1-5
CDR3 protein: CASSIGEKGTGGARQPQHF
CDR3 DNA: TGTGCCAGTAGTATTGGGGAAAAGGGGACAGGGGGTGCAAGGCAGCCCCAGCATTTT

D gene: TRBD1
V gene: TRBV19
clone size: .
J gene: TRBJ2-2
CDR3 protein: CASLTNRGFTGELFF
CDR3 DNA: TGTGCCAGTCTCACTAACAGGGGGTTCACCGGGGAGCTGTTTTTT

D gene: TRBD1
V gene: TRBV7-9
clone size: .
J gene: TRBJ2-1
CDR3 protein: CASSLGQGGNEQFF
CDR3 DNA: TGTGCCAGCAGCCTCGGACAGGGTGGGAATGAGCAGTTCTTC

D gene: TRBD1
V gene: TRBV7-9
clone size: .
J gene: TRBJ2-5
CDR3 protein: CASSRDSQETQYF
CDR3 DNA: TGTGCCAGCAGCAGGGACAGTCAAGAGACCCAGTACTTC

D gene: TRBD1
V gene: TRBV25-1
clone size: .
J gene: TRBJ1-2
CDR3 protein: CASSANPGTGSSWGYTF
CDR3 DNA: TGTGCCAGCAGTGCCAATCCCGGGACAGGGTCCAGTTGGGGCTACACCTTC

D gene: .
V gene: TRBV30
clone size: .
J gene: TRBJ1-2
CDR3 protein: CAWSVQAVSYGYTF
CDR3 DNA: TGTGCCTGGAGTGTACAGGCAGTCAGCTATGGCTACACCTTC

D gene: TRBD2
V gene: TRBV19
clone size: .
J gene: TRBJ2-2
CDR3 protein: CASALAGANTGELFF
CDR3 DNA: TGTGCCAGCGCACTAGCGGGGGCGAACACCGGGGAGCTGTTTTTT

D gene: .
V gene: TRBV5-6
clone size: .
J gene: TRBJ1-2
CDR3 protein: CASSLVAVNYGYTF
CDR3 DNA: TGTGCCAGCAGCTTGGTCGCGGTTAACTATGGCTACACCTTC

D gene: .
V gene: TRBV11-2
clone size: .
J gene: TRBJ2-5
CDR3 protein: CASSLAVVTRSTQYF
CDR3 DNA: TGTGCCAGCAGCCTGGCGGTGGTGACGAGGTCAACCCAGTACTTC